This record covers a single T cell receptor (beta chain). V was pared by 5 bases and J by 10 bases, with 12 bases between. Germline CDR1 is MDHEN and CDR2 is SYDVKM. This CDR3 has 12 residues. This sample was included in a study of shared clonotypes between healthy human individuals. Replicate PCRs run on sorted subsets employed 200 to 250 ng DNA, some 33,000 T cell genomes. In the study's own analysis: Filtering differed, since immunoSEQ gave only junction sequences and no quality scores. Generated by immunoSEQ multiplex PCR, the TCRdb table keeps only in-frame clones and is missing some. The DNA was the basis for D and trimming; V, J and clone size are from that table. The sample holds about 870,000 clones, almost 95% seen once. In the naive CD8 group, cells lacked CD45RO and were positively selected for CCR7, so terminally differentiated effector memory CD45RA+ cells were left out.

The source material was naive CD8+ T cells sorted from blood. This chain uses TRBV28 with TRBJ2-1, with D unclear. The clonotype originates from a man in his thirties or forties in good health. CDR3 sequence reads: CASSRIAREQFF. CDR3 bases: TGTGCCAGCAGTCGGATTGCAAGGGAGCAGTTCTTC.